These 10 T cell receptor beta chains came from one sample sequenced in a study of T cells in Graves' hyperthyroidism and ophthalmopathy (dated by TCRdb to the late 2010s). Libraries were made using multiplex PCR. The reads were generated on an Illumina HiSeq 2000. The TCR beta CDR3 regions were amplified from RNA transcripts. The TCR CDR3 was subjected to a first round of RT-PCR using the HTBI primer set and the Qiagen OneStep RT-PCR kit. TCRdb reran the public reads through fastp at Q25 and MiXCR, keeping productive beta chains. When rows share a CDR3 protein, they turn into one entry using the most common DNA and genes. The sample table contains 800,000 or so distinct CDR3 sequences; only one count was recorded for approximately 40% of them. In total, the top ten clones hold 7% to 10% of the sample. Sequenced material: blood. The source is a man between 18 and 35 years old with Graves' hyperthyroidism.

This clonotype showed up just a few times. This chain connects TRBV9 to TRBJ2-7, with D possibly TRBD2 on 6 matching bases. The length of the CDR3 is 15 residues. The V gene's germline CDR1 is SGDLS and CDR2 YYNGEE. V was trimmed by 4 bases and J by 0 bases, leaving 14 bases between them. CDR3 nucleotide sequence: TGTGCCAGCAGCCCGGAGCGGGCGAGCTCCTACGAGCAGTACTTC. It specifies CASSPERASSYEQYF.

This clonotype was seen repeatedly, ten times or more. The chain recombines TRBV13 with TRBJ2-6; no firm D call. V shed 5 bases and J shed 3 bases, with 5 bases lying between them. CDR1 PRHDT and CDR2 FYEKMQ come from the germline V gene (reference sequence). This CDR3 spans 13 amino acids. CDR3 nucleotides: TGTGCCAGCAGCGCCGATGGGGCCAACGTCCTGACTTTC. This encodes CASSADGANVLTF.

This clonotype was found many times. V usage is TRBV29-1 and J usage is TRBJ1-1; D is ambiguous. Trimming left V 2 bases short and J 3 bases short, with 10 bases between. Per the germline V gene, CDR1 is SQVTM and CDR2 is ANQGSEA. The CDR3 totals 13 residues. The CDR3, as DNA: TGCAGCGTTGAAATTGGTGGCGACACTGAAGCTTTCTTT. Its protein product is CSVEIGGDTEAFF.

This clonotype was observed many times. The rearrangement joins TRBV9 to TRBJ2-7; D ambiguous. Trimming removed 4 bases at V and 3 bases at J, with 11 bases between. Germline V gives CDR1 SGDLS, CDR2 YYNGEE. CDR3 size: 13 residues. The CDR3 nucleotides read TGTGCCAGCAGCCCCTCGGGTAACTACGAGCAGTACTTC. It encodes CASSPSGNYEQYF.

As to this clonotype: One end of the junction varies from germline; a read error may be responsible. The chain links TRBV15 to TRBJ1-5; D uncertain. The CDR3 runs to 17 residues. From germline, CDR1 is LNHNV and CDR2 YYDKDF (reference sequence). CDR3 nucleotide sequence: TGTGCCACCAGCGGCGGTAAGGGCCCTCGGAGCAATCTGCCCCAGCATTTT. Residues: CATSGGKGPRSNLPQHF. The entire variable domain, with the rest obtained from reference TRBV15 and TRBJ1-5, is as follows: DAMVIQNPRYQVTQFGKPVTLSCSQTLNHNVMYWYQQKSSQAPKLLFHYYDKDFNNEADTPDNFQSRRPNTSFCFLDIRSPGLGDTAMYLCATSGGKGPRSNLPQHFGDGTRLSIL.

The chain joins TRBV2 to TRBJ2-7, with 7 bases identical to TRBD1. Unmatched junction bases numbered 6, after V lost 5 bases and J lost 2 bases. Germline V CDR1 and CDR2: SNHLY, FYNNEI. This CDR3 comprises 14 residues. The CDR3 region has the DNA TGTGCCAGCAGTTGGGCAGGGGGTACCTACGAGCAGTACTTC. This encodes CASSWAGGTYEQYF.

Note on this clonotype: A read error may account for a junction end that differs from germline. This chain joins TRBV7-9 and TRBJ2-2; D remains ambiguous. This CDR3 comprises 14 residues. CDR1 SEHNR and CDR2 FQNEAQ come from the germline V gene (reference sequence). The CDR3 sequence: CASSQPGNTGELFF. CDR3 DNA sequence: TGCGCCAGCAGCCAACCCGGGAACACCGGGGAGCTGTTTTTT.

V gene TRBV7-2 combines with J gene TRBJ2-7; the match to TRBD2 covers 8 bases. This CDR3 contains 15 residues. Losses at the gene ends were 5 bases for V and 3 bases for J; bases not matched to a gene: 9. The V gene's germline CDR1 is SGHTA and CDR2 FQGNSA. CDR3 sequence (DNA): TGTGCCAGCAGCCAGATAGAGCGGGGGTTCTACGAGCAGTACTTC. Translating it yields CASSQIERGFYEQYF.

The J gene is TRBJ2-7, the V gene TRBV10-2, with TRBD2 as a possible D gene (7 bases). Per the germline V gene, CDR1 is WSHSY and CDR2 is SAAADI. The CDR3 consists of 12 residues. Trimming took off 6 bases at V and 7 bases at J, with 13 bases between the two ends. CDR3 sequence (DNA): TGCGCCAGCAGGGGGGGGGCAAGGGAGCAGTACTTC. Its protein product is CASRGGAREQYF.

The chain combines TRBV9 with TRBJ1-5; no firm D call. The V and J ends lost 4 bases and 1 base respectively, with 12 bases between them. This CDR3 contains 15 residues. In germline, CDR1 is SGDLS, CDR2 YYNGEE. The chain's CDR3 is CASSPSGGSNQPQHF. For the CDR3, the DNA is TGTGCCAGCAGCCCCTCAGGAGGGAGCAATCAGCCCCAGCATTTT.